These T cell receptor beta chains were read from a single sample in a study of T cells of healthy individuals. TCRdb independently ran MiXCR on the 5' RACE reads; one entry per CDR3 protein. The sample includes tens of thousands of distinct CDR3 sequences, roughly 14% seen only once; the top ten take roughly 16%. The origin of the receptors is a human donor in good health. CDR3s include the opening cysteine and the closing phenylalanine or tryptophan. The D gene is left open where the match is weak. Rows give clone size only sometimes, using once, few, many, or a class for an expanded clone.

J: TRBJ1-6; size: -; D: -; length: 15; V: TRBV5-6; CDR3: CASSFGESYNSPLHF; DNA: TGTGCCAGCAGTTTCGGGGAATCCTATAATTCACCCCTCCACTTT
J: TRBJ1-5; size: many; D: -; length: 15; V: TRBV2; CDR3: CASSEGTPQYQPQHF; DNA: TGTGCCAGCAGTGAGGGGACACCTCAATATCAGCCCCAGCATTTT
J: TRBJ2-3; size: many; D: TRBD2; length: 13; V: TRBV7-9; CDR3: CASAHRAGPTQYF; DNA: TGTGCCAGCGCTCATCGAGCGGGACCTACGCAGTATTTT
J: TRBJ2-3; size: once; D: -; length: 12; V: TRBV9; CDR3: CASSVATDTQYF; DNA: TGTGCCAGCAGCGTAGCTACAGATACGCAGTATTTT
J: TRBJ2-3; size: many; D: -; length: 14; V: TRBV4-3; CDR3: CASSQGVASDTQYF; DNA: TGCGCCAGCAGCCAAGGGGTAGCATCAGATACGCAGTATTTT
J: TRBJ1-6; size: once; D: -; length: 19; V: TRBV6-5; CDR3: CASSYGTGEAGITNSPLHF; DNA: TGTGCCAGCAGTTACGGGACGGGGGAAGCGGGGATTACTAATTCACCCCTCCACTTT
J: TRBJ1-2; size: many; D: TRBD1; length: 14; V: TRBV12-3/TRBV12-4; CDR3: CASSPGTGVGGYTF; DNA: TGTGCCAGCAGTCCCGGGACAGGGGTTGGTGGCTACACCTTC
J: TRBJ2-1; size: -; D: TRBD2; length: 18; V: TRBV20-1; CDR3: CSAPGIGLAGEYRYEQFF; DNA: TGCAGTGCGCCGGGGATAGGACTAGCGGGAGAATATAGGTATGAGCAGTTCTTC
J: TRBJ2-7; size: many; D: -; length: 12; V: TRBV5-1; CDR3: CASQGASYEQYF; DNA: TGCGCCAGTCAAGGGGCCTCCTACGAGCAGTACTTC
J: TRBJ2-5; size: -; D: -; length: 15; V: TRBV2; CDR3: CASSRPPLVIETQYF; DNA: TGTGCCAGCAGCCGACCTCCACTAGTCATAGAGACCCAGTACTTC
J: TRBJ1-2; size: many; D: -; length: 14; V: TRBV7-2; CDR3: CASASEASLYGYTF; DNA: TGTGCCAGCGCATCTGAGGCCTCACTCTATGGCTACACCTTC
J: TRBJ2-7; size: many; D: -; length: 13; V: TRBV9; CDR3: CASAFHEAGEQYF; DNA: TGTGCCAGCGCGTTCCACGAGGCGGGGGAGCAGTACTTC
J: TRBJ2-7; size: few; D: -; length: 13; V: TRBV10-3; CDR3: CATRDTSSYEQYF; DNA: TGTGCCACTCGGGACACCTCCTCCTACGAGCAGTACTTC
J: TRBJ1-2; size: many; D: -; length: 14; V: TRBV24-1; CDR3: CATSRTDKGYGYTF; DNA: TGTGCCACCAGCCGGACAGACAAGGGGTATGGCTACACCTTC
J: TRBJ1-3; size: few; D: -; length: 12; V: TRBV6-5; CDR3: CASQTSGNTIYF; DNA: TGTGCCAGCCAAACCTCTGGAAACACCATATATTTT
J: TRBJ2-3; size: few; D: -; length: 17; V: TRBV4-1; CDR3: CASSTLGRDSTTDTQYF; DNA: TGCGCCAGCAGCACCCTAGGAAGGGACTCCACTACAGATACGCAGTATTTT
J: TRBJ2-7; size: few; D: TRBD2; length: 19; V: TRBV7-2; CDR3: CASSLASVAAGILSYEQYF; DNA: TGTGCCAGCAGCTTAGCGTCCGTAGCAGCGGGGATACTATCCTACGAGCAGTACTTC
J: TRBJ1-3; size: many; D: -; length: 15; V: TRBV5-1; CDR3: CASSLALSSGNTIYF; DNA: TGCGCCAGCAGCTTGGCATTGAGCTCTGGAAACACCATATATTTT
J: TRBJ1-1; size: few; D: -; length: 13; V: TRBV20-1; CDR3: CSASPDTNRRAFF; DNA: TGCAGTGCTTCCCCGGACACGAACCGACGAGCTTTCTTT
J: TRBJ2-3; size: -; D: TRBD1; length: 15; V: TRBV18; CDR3: CASSPRQGSTDTQYF; DNA: TGTGCCAGCTCACCCCGACAGGGTAGCACAGATACGCAGTATTTT
J: TRBJ1-2; size: -; D: -; length: 15; V: TRBV7-9; CDR3: CASSLLGRTLYGYTF; DNA: TGTGCCAGCAGCTTATTGGGCAGAACCCTGTATGGCTACACCTTC
J: TRBJ2-2; size: -; D: TRBD1; length: 14; V: TRBV20-1; CDR3: CSAMGQGNTGELFF; DNA: TGCAGTGCTATGGGACAGGGGAACACCGGGGAGCTGTTTTTT
J: TRBJ1-6; size: -; D: TRBD1; length: 14; V: TRBV5-1; CDR3: CASSSETGNSPLRF; DNA: TGCGCCAGCAGCTCGGAGACAGGGAATTCACCCCTCCGCTTT
J: TRBJ1-4; size: -; D: TRBD1; length: 14; V: TRBV7-9; CDR3: CASSRDRGHEKLFF; DNA: TGTGCCAGCAGCCGGGACAGGGGGCATGAAAAACTGTTTTTT
J: TRBJ2-5; size: many; D: TRBD2; length: 16; V: TRBV7-2; CDR3: CASSHKRGRTQETQYF; DNA: TGTGCCAGCAGCCACAAACGCGGGAGAACCCAAGAGACCCAGTACTTC
J: TRBJ1-2; size: -; D: TRBD1; length: 15; V: TRBV7-2; CDR3: CASSFRTGNNYGYTF; DNA: TGTGCCAGCAGCTTCCGGACAGGGAATAACTATGGCTACACCTTC
J: TRBJ2-7; size: -; D: -; length: 16; V: TRBV7-2; CDR3: CASSPHSGGNPYEQYF; DNA: TGTGCCAGCAGCCCCCATTCGGGCGGAAATCCCTACGAGCAGTACTTC
J: TRBJ1-5; size: -; D: -; length: 18; V: TRBV6-1; CDR3: CASHFSTRAVYGNQPQHF; DNA: TGTGCCAGCCACTTCTCTACGAGGGCAGTTTACGGCAATCAGCCCCAGCATTTT
J: TRBJ1-5; size: -; D: -; length: 13; V: TRBV11-2; CDR3: CASSLDRGRAQHF; DNA: TGTGCCAGCAGCTTAGATCGGGGACGGGCCCAGCATTTT
J: TRBJ2-3; size: many; D: -; length: 12; V: TRBV20-1; CDR3: CSARDPSDTQYF; DNA: TGCAGTGCTAGAGATCCGTCCGATACGCAGTATTTT
J: TRBJ2-2; size: -; D: -; length: 13; V: TRBV12-3/TRBV12-4; CDR3: CASSFTETGELFF; DNA: TGTGCCAGCAGTTTTACGGAGACCGGGGAGCTGTTTTTT
J: TRBJ1-2; size: large; D: -; length: 13; V: TRBV29-1; CDR3: CSVVGGQHYGYTF; DNA: TGCAGCGTTGTCGGCGGACAACACTATGGCTACACCTTC
J: TRBJ2-7; size: many; D: TRBD2; length: 15; V: TRBV6-1; CDR3: CASSASTSGSYEQYF; DNA: TGTGCCAGCAGTGCGTCGACTAGCGGCTCCTACGAGCAGTACTTC
J: TRBJ2-1; size: few; D: -; length: 15; V: TRBV7-2; CDR3: CASSPIADSYNEQFF; DNA: TGTGCCAGCAGCCCCATAGCTGACTCCTACAATGAGCAGTTCTTC
J: TRBJ1-4; size: many; D: -; length: 14; V: TRBV20-1; CDR3: CSASSAATNEKLFF; DNA: TGCAGTGCTAGCAGTGCAGCAACTAATGAAAAACTGTTTTTT
J: TRBJ1-3; size: -; D: -; length: 19; V: TRBV12-3/TRBV12-4; CDR3: CASTRETGIGGSSGNTIYF; DNA: TGTGCCAGCACCCGAGAAACAGGGATTGGAGGAAGCTCTGGAAACACCATATATTTT
J: TRBJ2-5; size: many; D: -; length: 16; V: TRBV20-1; CDR3: CSARDIRQYERGSQYF; DNA: TGCAGTGCTAGAGATATCCGGCAGTACGAGCGTGGGAGCCAGTACTTC
J: TRBJ2-5; size: many; D: -; length: 15; V: TRBV20-1; CDR3: CSARDRWGVGETQYF; DNA: TGCAGTGCTAGAGATCGGTGGGGGGTTGGAGAGACCCAGTACTTC
J: TRBJ2-5; size: -; D: -; length: 14; V: TRBV23-1; CDR3: CASSQRPATETQYF; DNA: TGCGCCAGCAGTCAAAGGCCCGCGACGGAGACCCAGTACTTC
J: TRBJ2-3; size: few; D: -; length: 11; V: TRBV5-6; CDR3: CASSSRDTQYF; DNA: TGTGCCAGCAGCTCCCGAGATACGCAGTATTTT
J: TRBJ2-5; size: -; D: -; length: 12; V: TRBV28; CDR3: CASSPVEETQYF; DNA: TGTGCCAGCAGCCCGGTTGAAGAGACCCAGTACTTC
J: TRBJ1-2; size: many; D: TRBD1; length: 13; V: TRBV2; CDR3: CASTMDRVHGYTF; DNA: TGTGCCAGCACCATGGACAGGGTACATGGCTACACCTTC
J: TRBJ1-4; size: -; D: -; length: 12; V: TRBV20-1; CDR3: CSARDFRGKLFF; DNA: TGCAGTGCTAGAGATTTCCGTGGAAAACTGTTTTTT